These 23 T cell receptor beta chains came from one sample sequenced in a study of T cells after yellow fever vaccination. Each CDR3 protein gets one entry after TCRdb re-called the 5' RACE reads with MiXCR. The sample holds 300,000 to 350,000 distinct CDR3 sequences, approximately 4% seen once. This sample comprised PBMCs, obtained 15 days after the yellow fever booster vaccination. These receptors were taken from a man aged 18 to 30 who received the YFV17D yellow fever vaccine.

J is TRBJ1-5 and V is TRBV3-1; D is possibly TRBD1 (6 bases). Deletions cut 3 bases from V and 4 bases from J, with 10 bases between. The CDR3 has 14 amino acids. Germline CDR1 LGHDT, CDR2 YNNKEL (reference sequence). The CDR3 region is CASSQTRGNQPQHF. As DNA, the CDR3 is TGTGCCAGCAGCCAGACCAGGGGTAATCAGCCCCAGCATTTT.

Details on this clonotype: A clone one base away is much larger, so this may be a read error. V is TRBV10-3 and J is TRBJ1-6; a possible D gene is TRBD1 (6 bases). This CDR3 has 13 residues. CDR1 ENHRY and CDR2 SYGVKD come from the germline V gene. The V end lost 5 bases, the J end lost 10 bases, and 12 bases lay between the germline ends. The CDR3 spells CAISTGLRSPLHF. CDR3 nucleotide sequence: TGTGCCATCAGTACAGGGTTGAGGTCACCCCTCCACTTT.

This clonotype was seen repeatedly, ten times or more. The chain employs TRBV7-3 and TRBJ2-7; a possible D gene is TRBD1 (6 bases). Germline CDR1 is SGHTA and CDR2 is FQGTGA. The CDR3 loop spans 13 amino acids. Trimming pared 2 bases from V and 6 bases from J, leaving 11 bases between. The CDR3 sequence is CASSLPQGSEQYV. The CDR3 DNA reads as TGTGCCAGCAGCTTACCCCAGGGGAGCGAGCAGTACGTC.

This clonotype occurred a few times. The chain joins TRBV24-1 to TRBJ2-2; the D is unclear. The CDR3 runs to 14 residues. V gave up 9 bases and J gave up 0 bases, with 10 bases separating them. Germline CDR1 and CDR2: KGHDR and SFDVKD. The CDR3 DNA follows: TGTGCCACCGAAGACGGCCCGAACACCGGGGAGCTGTTTTTT. As protein: CATEDGPNTGELFF.

The chain links TRBV28 to TRBJ2-7; D is perhaps TRBD1 (8 bases). V gave up 5 bases and J gave up 3 bases, with 20 bases separating them. The germline V gene has CDR1 MDHEN and CDR2 SYDVKM. This CDR3 is 16 amino acids long. The chain's CDR3 is CASSTPGGGGGYEQYV. The CDR3 DNA follows: TGTGCCAGCAGTACCCCAGGGGGCGGGGGCGGCTACGAGCAGTACGTC.

The chain links TRBV25-1 to TRBJ2-3; D gene ambiguous. Trimming stripped 4 bases from V and 5 bases from J, with 10 bases between. CDR3 length: 13 amino acids. CDR1 MGHDK and CDR2 SYGVNS come from the germline V gene. DNA of the CDR3: TGTGCCAGCAGTGTGGAGTGGGGAGATACGCAGTATTTT. It translates to CASSVEWGDTQYF.

This clonotype came up a few times. This chain links TRBV2 with TRBJ1-2; 7 bases are a match to TRBD1. There are 15 residues in the CDR3. Trimming took 7 bases from V and 0 from J; bases not matched to a gene: 8. CDR1 is SNHLY and CDR2 is FYNNEI in the germline V gene. CDR3: CASTRDREANYGYTF. The CDR3 coding sequence is TGTGCCAGCACCAGAGACAGGGAAGCTAACTATGGCTACACCTTC.

J is TRBJ2-1 and V is TRBV5-5, with 7 positions matching TRBD2. Unmatched junction bases numbered 6, after V lost 2 bases and J lost 10 bases. Germline assignment: CDR1 SGHKS and CDR2 YYEKEE (reference sequence). This CDR3 is built from 13 residues. The CDR3 reads CASSLWGGFEQFF. CDR3 in DNA: TGTGCCAGCAGCTTATGGGGGGGGTTCGAGCAGTTCTTC.

This clonotype was found many times. This chain connects TRBV9 to TRBJ2-3, with 8 bases that match TRBD2. Germline trimming cut 0 bases from V and 6 bases from J; bases unmatched to any gene: 6. This CDR3 region has 15 residues. The germline V gene encodes CDR1 SGDLS and CDR2 YYNGEE. DNA for the CDR3: TGTGCCAGCAGCGTAGGAGCGGGGGCAGGGGATACGCAGTATTTT. As protein: CASSVGAGAGDTQYF.

In this sample, this clonotype turned up a few times. The chain uses TRBV5-1 and TRBJ2-1; the match to TRBD2 covers 12 bases. With V trimmed by 2 bases and J by 1 base, 1 base remained unmatched. The length of the CDR3 is 16 residues. From germline, CDR1 is SGHRS and CDR2 YFSETQ. Here the CDR3 reads CASSFTSGGSYNEQFF. The CDR3 DNA sequence: TGCGCCAGCAGCTTTACTAGCGGGGGGTCCTACAATGAGCAGTTCTTC.

This clonotype was counted between two and nine times. V and J are TRBV15 and TRBJ1-2; D is unclear. Between the trimmed V and J ends, which lost 3 bases and 2 bases, there was a span of 7 bases. This CDR3 contains 13 residues. The germline gives CDR1 LNHNV, CDR2 YYDKDF (reference sequence). CDR3 loop: CATSSNGNYGYTF. The CDR3 DNA is TGTGCCACCAGCAGTAACGGCAACTATGGCTACACCTTC. Filled out from reference TRBV15 and TRBJ1-2, the complete variable domain reads DAMVIQNPRYQVTQFGKPVTLSCSQTLNHNVMYWYQQKSSQAPKLLFHYYDKDFNNEADTPDNFQSRRPNTSFCFLDIRSPGLGDTAMYLCATSSNGNYGYTFGSGTRLTVV.

In this sample, this clonotype turned up many times. The rearrangement joins TRBV20-1 to TRBJ2-3; the match to TRBD2 covers 7 bases. The CDR3 totals 15 residues. Germline lookup yields CDR1 DFQATT and CDR2 SNEGSKA (reference sequence). Germline trimming cut 0 bases from V and 4 bases from J; bases unmatched to any gene: 7. The CDR3 loop reads CSARERAGRADTQYF. The CDR3 DNA sequence: TGCAGTGCTAGAGAAAGGGCGGGGAGGGCAGATACGCAGTATTTT.

This clonotype was seen ten or more times. The V and J genes are TRBV28 and TRBJ2-2, with a possible D match to TRBD1 (6 bases). This CDR3 comprises 15 residues. V lost 3 bases, J lost 6 bases, and 14 bases lay in between. The V gene's germline CDR1 is MDHEN and CDR2 SYDVKM. DNA of the CDR3: TGTGCCAGCAGTTTCCCCGGACAGCCTTCCGGGGAGCTGTTTTTT. Translation gives CASSFPGQPSGELFF.

The chain links TRBV7-2 to TRBJ2-5; D is ambiguous. With 2 bases removed from V and 5 bases from J, the gap between germline ends came to 9 bases. CDR1 is SGHTA, CDR2 FQGNSA, per germline. The CDR3 runs 13 residues. This CDR3 is CASSLPTLETQYF. In nucleotides, the CDR3 is TGTGCCAGCAGCTTACCGACCCTTGAGACCCAGTACTTC.

This clonotype was detected many times. V usage is TRBV6-1 and J usage is TRBJ1-1, with TRBD1 matching 8 bases. Looked up from germline, CDR1 is MNHNS and CDR2 is SASEGT. The trim removed 1 base at V and 5 bases at J, leaving 9 bases unmatched. This CDR3 has 16 amino acids. CDR3 sequence reads: CASSEGQGPGQTEAFF. CDR3 coding DNA: TGTGCCAGCAGTGAAGGACAGGGGCCGGGTCAGACTGAAGCTTTCTTT.

This clonotype occurred many times. The chain combines TRBV4-1 with TRBJ1-1; no clear D. The CDR3 sequence is 14 residues long. With 4 bases removed from V and 6 bases from J, the gap between germline ends came to 15 bases. Germline V lookup: CDR1 MGHRA, CDR2 YSYEKL. The CDR3 sequence is CASSLPSGTAEAFF. The DNA of the CDR3 is TGCGCCAGCAGCCTCCCCAGTGGAACCGCTGAAGCTTTCTTT.

This clonotype came up many times. The chain employs TRBV4-3 and TRBJ2-3; weak D call: TRBD1 (6 bases). Trimming cost V 4 bases and J 2 bases, with 16 bases left between them. This CDR3 is 16 amino acids long. Germline V gene sequence: CDR1 LGHNA, CDR2 YSLEER. In DNA form, the CDR3 reads TGCGCCAGCAGCCCCCAAGCGGACAGAGCCACAGATACGCAGTATTTT. Translation gives CASSPQADRATDTQYF.

This clonotype was recorded a few times. The rearrangement uses TRBV3-1 and TRBJ2-5; 7 positions agree with TRBD2. CDR1 and CDR2 from the germline V gene are LGHDT and YNNKEL (reference sequence). V dropped 4 bases and J dropped 7; count of bases not matched to a gene: 9. CDR3 length: 14 amino acids. CDR3 nucleotides: TGTGCCAGCAGCCTGTGGACTAGTTGGGTGACCCAGTACTTC. Amino acid sequence: CASSLWTSWVTQYF.

This clonotype was detected many times. As the CDR3 is not closed by the conserved phenylalanine or tryptophan, this likely results from a read error. Because the CDR3's place on the DNA is in doubt, the DNA is left out and the CDR3 is given as listed by TCRdb. The chain links TRBV21-1 to TRBJ2-1; the D call in the table, TRBD2, was not verified against the DNA. TRBV21-1 is a listed pseudogene. Ends included, the CDR3 has 13 residues. The CDR3 is CASSSPGLAGGTI.

This clonotype showed up just a few times. This chain links TRBV5-1 with TRBJ2-2; no reliable D call. Trimming pared 0 bases from V and 5 bases from J, leaving 8 bases between. CDR3 size: 14 residues. Per germline, CDR1 SGHRS and CDR2 YFSETQ. The CDR3 nucleotides read TGCGCCAGCAGCTTGGAGCTCGGGACCGGGGAGCTGTTTTTT. It codes for CASSLELGTGELFF.

V gene TRBV18 combines with J gene TRBJ2-2; tentative D call: TRBD1 (7 bases). V was shortened by 1 base and J by 3 bases, with 9 bases between the two germline ends. Germline CDR1 KGHSH, CDR2 LQKENI. CDR3 length: 15 amino acids. The CDR3 loop reads CASSPRRGDTGELFF. The CDR3 DNA sequence: TGTGCCAGCTCACCACGCAGGGGGGACACCGGGGAGCTGTTTTTT. The full variable domain, completed using reference TRBV18 and TRBJ2-2, is NAGVMQNPRHLVRRRGQEARLRCSPMKGHSHVYWYRQLPEEGLKFMVYLQKENIIDESGMPKERFSAEFPKEGPSILRIQQVVRGDSAAYFCASSPRRGDTGELFFGEGSRLTVL.

This chain links TRBV7-2 with TRBJ2-1; D remains unclear. Looked up from germline, CDR1 is SGHTA and CDR2 is FQGNSA. The CDR3 is 12 amino acids. V was shortened by 5 bases and J by 9 bases, with 11 bases between the two germline ends. CDR3 coding DNA: TGTGCCAGCAGCCTCACGGTTGGTGAGCAGTTCTTC. As protein: CASSLTVGEQFF.

This clonotype was detected many times. V gene TRBV7-9 combines with J gene TRBJ2-6; 10 bases match TRBD1. Germline loops: CDR1 SEHNR, CDR2 FQNEAQ (reference sequence). V gave up 4 bases and J gave up 0 bases; unmatched junction bases: 12. This CDR3 has 20 amino acids. CDR3 loop: CASSSTGTGAFFSGANVLTF. The DNA for the CDR3 is TGTGCCAGCAGCTCCACCGGGACAGGGGCTTTCTTCTCTGGGGCCAACGTCCTGACTTTC.